This entry is about one TCR beta chain. Other DNA sequences in this sample translate to the same CDR3. This specimen belongs to a study of blood T cell repertoires in COVID-19. Study summary: The United States, Italy and Spain provided the acute and convalescent COVID-19 samples. PBMCs, B-cell-depleted T cells, or T cells provided the cDNA or gDNA that made up the material.

Original processing notes: Estimated nucleated cell counts came from reference gene primer amplification. The repertoire was sequenced with immunoSEQ multiplex PCR; TCRdb's copy has only in-frame clones and lacks some. That table supplies the V and J calls and clone size; D and trimming were determined from the DNA. The sample shows under 150,000 clones, almost 70% of them seen only once. The CDR3 extends over 14 amino acids. Germline lookup yields CDR1 MGHRA and CDR2 YSYEKL. Trimming removed 0 bases from V and 2 bases from J, with 7 bases in between. The source material was peripheral blood. V and J are TRBV4-1 and TRBJ1-1; D ambiguous. The TCR was taken from a woman aged 70-85 years with acute or convalescent COVID-19. The CDR3 protein is CASSQDSGNTEAFF. The CDR3 nucleotides read TGCGCCAGCAGCCAAGATAGCGGAAACACTGAAGCTTTCTTT.